This T cell receptor beta chain appears in the sequencing data of a study of cytomegalovirus exposure and HLA in healthy donors. This clone was counted only a few times. Its antigen is not identified. With 7 bases removed from V and 5 bases from J, the gap between germline ends came to 11 bases. CDR1 is SQVTM and CDR2 is ANQGSEA in the germline V gene. This CDR3 is built from 12 residues. Study conclusions and caveats: A later analysis linked 16,951 TCR beta sequences to HLA alleles at 0.05 false discovery rate. According to a later analysis, most TCR beta chains associated with CMV appeared HLA-restricted. There was a cluster of highly shared sequence variants that was likely a sequencing artifact. What TCR beta sequences reportedly achieved was accurate prediction of HLA-A and HLA-B alleles in most subjects.

Primers included in the PCR were 60 Vbeta and 13 Jbeta primers. Profiled with immunoSEQ multiplex PCR; TCRdb holds only in-frame clones, not every one. The sample records 150,000 to 200,000 clones, around 83% being singletons. The receptor's source is a young woman in good health and CMV-seronegative. This rearrangement joins TRBV29-1 to TRBJ2-2; maybe TRBD1 (6 bases). The sequenced sample consisted of PBMCs. The DNA for the CDR3 is TGCAGCGCCACAGGGTTTACCGGGGAGCTGTTTTTT. Translated: CSATGFTGELFF.